Listed here are 18 T cell receptor beta chains from one sample, sequenced in a study of T-cell reconstitution after alpha-beta-depleted transplantation in children. It was with unique molecular identifiers that the TCRbeta library was prepared. TCRdb reprocessed the PCR reads with MiXCR, giving one entry per CDR3 protein. The table records about 1,000,000 distinct CDR3 sequences, roughly 29% of them present only once. This material consisted of PBMCs, mostly from graft donor cells, taken 360 days after TCRalphabeta/CD19-depleted stem cell transplant. Receptors were obtained from a boy under three years old who had a stem cell transplant for SCID, so the T cells may come from the graft donor.

This CDR3 is CASSYPRVSGANVLTF. CDR3 DNA sequence: TGTGCCAGCAGCTACCCTAGGGTGTCTGGGGCCAACGTCCTGACTTTC. This rearrangement joins TRBV7-9 to TRBJ2-6; D call uncertain. The CDR3 contains 16 residues. Germline CDR1 reads SEHNR; CDR2 reads FQNEAQ (reference sequence). V lost 4 bases, J lost 1 base, and 11 bases lay in between.

The V call is TRBV6-6, the J call TRBJ2-5; D remains unclear. The V end lost 1 base, the J end lost 3 bases, and 6 bases lay between the germline ends. Per the germline V gene, CDR1 is MNHNY and CDR2 is SVGAGI (reference sequence). The CDR3 spans 13 residues. The CDR3 DNA reads TGTGCCAGCAGTTACTTTCAGAAAGAGACCCAGTACTTC. It codes for CASSYFQKETQYF.

This clonotype was observed a few times. The chain combines TRBV20-1 with TRBJ2-1; D gene ambiguous. The V end was cut by 5 bases, the J end by 5 bases, with 16 bases between. The CDR3 is made up of 14 amino acids. Germline CDR1 and CDR2: DFQATT and SNEGSKA (reference sequence). In DNA, the CDR3 is TGCAGTGCTTACCTAGAAGGCCCGCACAATGAGCAGTTCTTC. This translates into CSAYLEGPHNEQFF.

This clonotype has more than one count but fewer than ten. The chain uses TRBV7-7 and TRBJ2-3, with D hard to call. The CDR3 extends over 16 amino acids. Trimming removed 0 bases at V and 6 bases at J, with 16 bases between. Germline V gene data show CDR1 as SSHAT and CDR2 as FNYEAQ (reference sequence). The CDR3 nucleotides read TGTGCCAGCAGCTTAGCGTTAAGCCCGAGCCAGGATACGCAGTATTTT. It encodes CASSLALSPSQDTQYF.

This clonotype has a handful of counts. The chain joins TRBV4-1 to TRBJ2-2; 8 bases map to TRBD2. With 1 base clipped from V and 5 bases from J, the junction kept 6 bases outside the gene matches. The CDR3 runs 16 residues. Per germline, CDR1 MGHRA and CDR2 YSYEKL. For the CDR3, the DNA is TGCGCCAGCAGCCAAGGCGGGGGGCGAGGGACCGGGGAGCTGTTTTTT. It translates to CASSQGGGRGTGELFF.

This clonotype was counted only a few times. CDR3 sequence (DNA): TGTGCCAGCAGCTTGGAACAGGGCCACCCCTATGGCTACACCTTC. Its protein product is CASSLEQGHPYGYTF. The V gene is TRBV5-5, the J gene TRBJ1-2; D possibly corresponds to TRBD1 (6 bases). The CDR3 is 15 residues long. V was cut by 0 bases and J by 4 bases, with 13 bases left in between. CDR1 is SGHKS, CDR2 YYEKEE, per germline (reference sequence).

The J gene is TRBJ2-6, the V gene TRBV12-3 or TRBV12-4, with TRBD1 matching 7 bases. Trimming removed 5 bases from V and 0 bases from J; junction bases left unmatched: 7. CDR3 size: 17 residues. Here the CDR3 reads CASSPGTAISGANVLTF. As DNA, the CDR3 is TGTGCCAGCAGTCCCGGGACAGCAATCTCTGGGGCCAACGTCCTGACTTTC.

The V call is TRBV20-1, the J call TRBJ1-1; D not certain. The CDR3 extends over 15 amino acids. The V end was cut by 3 bases, the J end by 1 base, with 15 bases between. Germline CDR1 is DFQATT and CDR2 is SNEGSKA (reference sequence). Written as DNA, the CDR3 is TGCAGTGCTAGTGCCAGGTGGGATGGGAACACTGAAGCTTTCTTT. This encodes CSASARWDGNTEAFF.

This clonotype came up a few times. This chain uses TRBV6-2 or TRBV6-3 with TRBJ2-3, with TRBD2 identical over 7 bases. Looked up from germline, CDR1 is MNHEY and CDR2 is SVGEGT. The CDR3 spans 15 residues. The V gene end was trimmed by 5 bases and the J gene end by 1 base; junction bases not matched to a gene: 6. The CDR3 DNA sequence: TGTGCCAGCAGTCCGTACCGGGGGGGCACAGATACGCAGTATTTT. This encodes CASSPYRGGTDTQYF.

This clonotype was detected only a few times. The CDR3 DNA is TGCAGCGTGCTCACAGGGCCCGCAGATACGCAGTATTTT. This sequence encodes CSVLTGPADTQYF. The J gene is TRBJ2-3, the V gene TRBV29-1; TRBD1 might be the D (6 bases). Germline lookup yields CDR1 SQVTM and CDR2 ANQGSEA. The CDR3 spans 13 residues. V was shortened by 6 bases and J by 4 bases, with 14 bases between the two germline ends.

This clonotype has a single count. The genes are TRBV28 and TRBJ2-2; tentative D call: TRBD2 (5 bases). Germline lookup yields CDR1 MDHEN and CDR2 SYDVKM. V was trimmed by 2 bases and J by 3 bases, leaving 19 bases between them. The CDR3 loop spans 18 amino acids. In DNA form, the CDR3 reads TGTGCCAGCAGTTTAGCCTTGTCCCGGACTGAGGACACCGGGGAGCTGTTTTTT. It translates to CASSLALSRTEDTGELFF.

The chain recombines TRBV11-2 with TRBJ2-1; TRBD2 matches 7 bases. Per germline, CDR1 SGHAT and CDR2 FQNNGV. V shed 2 bases, J shed 0 bases, and the junction held 4 bases outside the gene matches. The CDR3 spans 16 residues. CDR3 bases: TGTGCCAGCAGCTTACACGGGGGGACCTCCTACAATGAGCAGTTCTTC. Translated, it gives CASSLHGGTSYNEQFF.

The DNA of the CDR3 is TGTGCCAGCAGTTTATCATGGATAACTGGTGGCTACACCTTC. The encoded protein is CASSLSWITGGYTF. The V gene is TRBV27, the J gene TRBJ1-2, with D unresolved. The V and J ends lost 0 bases and 7 bases respectively, with 12 bases between them. The CDR3 is made up of 14 amino acids. Germline V lookup: CDR1 MNHEY, CDR2 SMNVEV (reference sequence).

The V call is TRBV18, the J call TRBJ2-7; perhaps TRBD2 as D (5 bases). This CDR3 region has 13 residues. The V end was cut by 5 bases, the J end by 6 bases, with 14 bases between. Per the germline V gene, CDR1 is KGHSH and CDR2 is LQKENI. In nucleotides, the CDR3 is TGTGCCAGCTCAGGTCGAAGGGAGATCGAGCAGTACTTC. This gives the protein CASSGRREIEQYF.

This clonotype turned up a few times. V and J are TRBV7-2 and TRBJ2-7; D is unresolved. CDR1 is SGHTA and CDR2 is FQGNSA in the germline V gene. CDR3 length: 15 amino acids. The V gene lost 6 bases and the J gene lost 3 bases, with 18 bases spanning the gap. CDR3 loop: CASSPERAVNYEQYF. Here the CDR3 DNA reads TGTGCCAGCAGTCCTGAACGGGCAGTAAACTACGAGCAGTACTTC.

This chain joins TRBV7-2 and TRBJ2-5, with a possible D match to TRBD1 (6 bases). Germline values: CDR1 SGHTA, CDR2 FQGNSA. V was trimmed by 0 bases and J by 7 bases, leaving 12 bases between them. This CDR3 is 14 amino acids long. The DNA of the CDR3 is TGTGCCAGCAGCTTAGCGACAGGAATCCCGACCCAGTACTTC. This translates into CASSLATGIPTQYF.

This clonotype has only a few counts. The CDR3 sequence is CSARDGARMSDTQYF. CDR3 nucleotides: TGCAGTGCTAGAGATGGAGCGCGCATGTCAGATACGCAGTATTTT. This sequence joins TRBV20-1 and TRBJ2-3; D is undetermined. This CDR3 is built from 15 residues. Germline CDR1 and CDR2: DFQATT and SNEGSKA (reference sequence). V gave up 0 bases and J gave up 4 bases, with 14 bases separating them.

This chain joins TRBV25-1 and TRBJ1-2; 7 bases fit TRBD1. CDR3 size: 14 residues. J gave up 6 bases and V 4 bases, and 8 bases lay outside the gene matches. Germline values: CDR1 MGHDK, CDR2 SYGVNS. CDR3 loop: CASSAQGQVDGYTF. As DNA, the CDR3 is TGTGCCAGCAGTGCCCAAGGACAGGTGGATGGCTACACCTTC.